The table lists the clone carrying this T cell receptor beta chain with a few counts. The antigen remains unidentified. TCRdb processed the RT-PCR reads anew with MiXCR; each CDR3 protein has one entry. The sample has about 170,000 distinct CDR3 sequences; roughly 10% are singletons. The data are from a study of response to subunit inactivated influenza vaccine. The study's findings and limits: The authors put forward the suggestion that each seasonal influenza vaccination may bring in only a limited number of new T cells.

Specimen: CD8+ T cells sorted from PBMCs, collected 23 to 25 months after vaccination. The TCR originated in a man aged 50-75 years who received an inactivated influenza vaccine.

CDR3 coding DNA: TGCGCCAGCAGCCAAGCCCTATTAAGAGGCACCTACAATGAGCAGTTCTTC. Its translation is CASSQALLRGTYNEQFF. The V gene is TRBV4-3, the J gene TRBJ2-1; D gene uncertain. The CDR3 covers 17 residues. Germline values: CDR1 LGHNA, CDR2 YSLEER. Trimming removed 1 base at V and 2 bases at J, with 15 bases between.